One sample yielded the 7 T cell receptor beta chains listed below, sequenced in a study of cytomegalovirus exposure and HLA in healthy donors. Primers included in the PCR were 60 Vbeta and 13 Jbeta primers. TCRdb's table, derived via immunoSEQ multiplex PCR, lists solely in-frame clones and lacks some. This table holds 55,000 to 75,000 clones, about 87% found once. Input material: PBMCs. These receptors were taken from a man between 18 and 29 years old in good health and CMV-seronegative.

This clone was observed a handful of times. V and J are TRBV5-4 and TRBJ2-1; a possible D gene is TRBD2 (6 bases). The CDR3 totals 14 residues. The V end lost 0 bases, the J end lost 8 bases, and 12 bases lay between the germline ends. Germline-derived CDR1 and CDR2 are SGHNT and YYREEE (reference sequence). CDR3 amino acids: CASSLAQGGHEQFF. For the CDR3, the DNA is TGTGCCAGCAGCTTGGCGCAAGGAGGGCATGAGCAGTTCTTC.

The rearrangement links TRBV6-5 to TRBJ2-7; D not certain. Trimming removed 2 bases at V and 3 bases at J, with 8 bases between. Germline V gene data show CDR1 as MNHEY and CDR2 as SVGAGI. The CDR3 runs 13 residues. The CDR3 sequence: CASSYAAGYEQYF. The CDR3 DNA reads as TGTGCCAGCAGTTACGCGGCCGGCTACGAGCAGTACTTC.

The chain is built from TRBV5-6 and TRBJ1-6; D possibly corresponds to TRBD1 (6 bases). The ends were cut back, 3 bases at V and 9 bases at J, with 16 bases in the middle. CDR3 length: 15 residues. CDR1 is SGHDT and CDR2 is YYEEEE in the germline V gene. The CDR3 DNA reads TGTGCCAGCAGCTACCGGACAGACACCTTTTCACCCCTCCACTTT. Amino acids: CASSYRTDTFSPLHF.

The rearrangement links TRBV30 to TRBJ2-5; 8 nucleotides agree with TRBD2. The CDR3 extends over 14 amino acids. Germline-derived CDR1 and CDR2 are GTSNPN and SVGIG (reference sequence). Trimming took 0 bases from V and 4 from J; bases not matched to a gene: 4. The CDR3 DNA follows: TGTGCCTGGAGTGTCCGGGGGGGCCGAGAGACCCAGTACTTC. It is translated as CAWSVRGGRETQYF.

V usage is TRBV5-6 and J usage is TRBJ1-1, with D possibly TRBD1 on 5 matching bases. This CDR3 region has 13 residues. Trimming stripped 3 bases from V and 11 bases from J, with 17 bases between. Germline V gene data show CDR1 as SGHDT and CDR2 as YYEEEE. As DNA, the CDR3 is TGTGCCAGCAGCTCGGGGTACGGGACTAGCGCTTTCTTT. The encoded protein is CASSSGYGTSAFF.

V gene TRBV5-4 combines with J gene TRBJ1-1; TRBD1 matches at 10 bases. Germline trimming cut 5 bases from V and 3 bases from J; bases unmatched to any gene: 7. Germline loops: CDR1 SGHNT, CDR2 YYREEE (reference sequence). There are 15 residues in the CDR3. CDR3 DNA sequence: TGTGCCAGCAGTCTCGGGGACAGGGGCTACACTGAAGCTTTCTTT. Translated: CASSLGDRGYTEAFF.

This chain joins TRBV4-2 and TRBJ2-7; 7 nucleotides agree with TRBD1. This CDR3 has 16 amino acids. With V trimmed by 1 base and J by 0 bases, 6 bases remained unmatched. Germline-derived CDR1 and CDR2 are LGHNA and YNFKEQ. CDR3 bases: TGTGCCAGCAGCCAAGGTTCAGGGGGAAGCTCCTACGAGCAGTACTTC. It specifies CASSQGSGGSSYEQYF.